The 5 T cell receptor beta chains presented below share a single source sample, sequenced in a study of T cell repertoires in cytomegalovirus infection. Their cognate antigens are unknown. TCRdb re-called the reads through MiXCR, storing one row per CDR3 protein. The sample carries 750,000 to 950,000 distinct CDR3 sequences, 25% to 35% recorded once. The sequenced sample was cultured CD8+ T cells from PBMCs, obtained from culture after CMV antigen stimulation. These receptors were obtained from a human donor in good health (CMV status not recorded). Some clones in this sample may be carry-over from other donors' samples.

This rearrangement joins TRBV27 to TRBJ1-5; weak D call: TRBD1 (5 bases). The CDR3 is 14 amino acids. Trimming shortened V by 3 bases and J by 7 bases, and 13 bases separated the two germline ends. Germline V CDR1 and CDR2: MNHEY, SMNVEV (reference sequence). CDR3 in amino acids: CASSLSQGFQPQHF. Here the CDR3 DNA reads TGTGCCAGCAGTTTGTCCCAGGGTTTCCAGCCCCAGCATTTT.

There are many counts of this clonotype. The genes are TRBV7-6 and TRBJ2-5, with 7 positions matching TRBD1. After removal of 4 bases from V and 1 base from J, the junction contained 6 bases not matched to a gene. Germline lookup yields CDR1 SGHVS and CDR2 FNYEAQ. The CDR3 has 15 amino acids. The CDR3 DNA follows: TGTGCCAGCAGCTCTGGTAGGGGGCCCCAAGAGACCCAGTACTTC. Protein product: CASSSGRGPQETQYF. The full variable domain, in which reference TRBV7-6 and TRBJ2-5 provide the parts outside the CDR3, is GAGVSQSPRYKVTKRGQDVALRCDPISGHVSLYWYRQALGQGPEFLTYFNYEAQQDKSGLPNDRFSAERPEGSISTLTIQRTEQRDSAMYRCASSSGRGPQETQYFGPGTRLLVL.

This chain joins TRBV7-8 and TRBJ1-2, with 7 positions matching TRBD1. Germline CDR1 SGHVS, CDR2 FQNEAQ. CDR3 length: 15 amino acids. J was trimmed by 3 bases and V by 7 bases; bases with no gene match: 11. CDR3: CASNPDRVVDYGYTF. The DNA of the CDR3 is TGTGCCAGCAACCCAGACAGGGTAGTCGACTATGGCTACACCTTC.

In its sample, this clonotype was seen a few times. V and J are TRBV7-9 and TRBJ1-1; 12 nucleotides align to TRBD1. CDR3 length: 17 amino acids. J gave up 2 bases and V 4 bases, and 8 bases lay outside the gene matches. CDR1 is SEHNR and CDR2 is FQNEAQ in the germline V gene (reference sequence). The CDR3 loop reads CASSSGQGAVLNTEAFF. Written as DNA, the CDR3 is TGTGCCAGCAGCTCGGGACAGGGGGCGGTTTTAAACACTGAAGCTTTCTTT.

This clonotype was picked up many times. The chain is built from TRBV7-8 and TRBJ2-1; TRBD1 might be the D (7 bases). Trimming took off 7 bases at V and 9 bases at J, with 22 bases between the two ends. Germline values: CDR1 SGHVS, CDR2 FQNEAQ. This CDR3 region has 15 residues. Written as DNA, the CDR3 is TGTGCCAGCACCGCCAACCAGGACAGGCGGGGTGAGCAGTTCTTC. It specifies CASTANQDRRGEQFF.